Each of the 25 T cell receptor beta chains below was sequenced from the same sample in a study of persistence of HIV-infected CD4 T cells (dated by TCRdb to 2020 to 2021). The sample's treatment or condition label, in plain terms: suppressive antiretroviral therapy. Cells were stimulated with anti-CD3/anti-CD28 magnetic beads as a nonspecific positive control representing the CD4+ T cell repertoire. Sorting of responding CD4+ T cells was based on upregulation of both CD40 ligand and CD69. These receptors lack a known antigen. TCRbeta repertoires were sequenced from genomic DNA with the immunoSEQ hsTCRB assay version 4 in survey mode. As stored in TCRdb, this immuneACCESS dataset retains in-frame rearrangements with V and J assigned. A fraction of the clones does not appear; measured against another copy, unresolved V genes explain less than half of the discrepancy, and the remainder lacks a known reason. The sample contains about 40,000 clones, roughly 87% of them found a single time. In total, the top ten clones hold under 1.5% of the sample.

Specimen: CD4+ T cells sorted from PBMCs after roughly 18-hour stimulation, collected from a patient who received antiretroviral therapy. Interpreted using the paper, the cell subset or site label stands for: CD40L+CD69+ CD4 T cells responding to anti-CD3/anti-CD28 beads, representing the overall repertoire. Receptors were obtained from an adult man with HIV who was CMV-seropositive.

V usage is TRBV19 and J usage is TRBJ2-1; TRBD2 is a possible D gene (6 bases). V lost 4 bases, J lost 9 bases, and 19 bases lay in between. This CDR3 is built from 15 residues. The germline CDR1 and CDR2 sequences are LNHDA and SQIVND (reference sequence). CDR3 region: CASSTDGGLVVEQFF. The CDR3 DNA follows: TGTGCCAGTAGTACCGATGGGGGACTCGTTGTTGAGCAGTTCTTC.

The V and J genes are TRBV29-1 and TRBJ2-2; 7 positions agree with TRBD2. The CDR3 has 15 residues. With V trimmed by 4 bases and J by 3 bases, 8 bases remained unmatched. Germline loops: CDR1 SQVTM, CDR2 ANQGSEA. The CDR3 DNA follows: TGCAGCGTTGGAGCGGGAACCACCTACACCGGGGAGCTGTTTTTT. Amino acids: CSVGAGTTYTGELFF.

The rearrangement links TRBV10-3 to TRBJ1-2; 9 positions match TRBD1. The germline V gene has CDR1 ENHRY and CDR2 SYGVKD. There are 14 residues in the CDR3. J was trimmed by 6 bases and V by 4 bases; bases with no gene match: 6. CDR3 sequence (DNA): TGTGCCATCAGTGGGGGACAGGGAAAAGATGGCTACACCTTC. Translating gives CAISGGQGKDGYTF.

This clone has a single count. The chain uses TRBV18 and TRBJ1-1; TRBD1 matches 9 bases. CDR1 KGHSH and CDR2 LQKENI come from the germline V gene. There are 13 residues in the CDR3. Germline trimming cut 5 bases from V and 5 bases from J; bases unmatched to any gene: 3. The CDR3 protein is CASSMTGGTEAFF. The CDR3 coding sequence is TGTGCCAGCTCAATGACAGGGGGGACTGAAGCTTTCTTT. Supplemented by reference TRBV18 and TRBJ1-1, the full variable domain reads NAGVMQNPRHLVRRRGQEARLRCSPMKGHSHVYWYRQLPEEGLKFMVYLQKENIIDESGMPKERFSAEFPKEGPSILRIQQVVRGDSAAYFCASSMTGGTEAFFGQGTRLTVV.

The chain recombines TRBV24-1 with TRBJ1-4, with D tentatively TRBD1 (5 bases). The germline gives CDR1 KGHDR, CDR2 SFDVKD. CDR3 size: 14 residues. Trimming shortened V by 10 bases and J by 5 bases, and 16 bases separated the two germline ends. CDR3 sequence: CATVPGRGNEKLFF. CDR3 bases: TGTGCCACAGTCCCGGGACGGGGGAATGAAAAACTGTTTTTT.

CDR3 nucleotides: TGTGCCAGCAGCGTAGGAAGGTCCGTTCGGGAGGAGCAGTACTTC. It translates to CASSVGRSVREEQYF. The chain carries TRBV9 and TRBJ2-7; D is perhaps TRBD2 (6 bases). The CDR3 is 15 amino acids. Germline V gene data show CDR1 as SGDLS and CDR2 as YYNGEE. V was pared by 0 bases and J by 7 bases, with 17 bases between.

The CDR3 bases are TGCGCCAGCAGAGAGGCAGGGGGCACTGAAGCTTTCTTT. It yields the protein CASREAGGTEAFF. The rearrangement links TRBV10-1 to TRBJ1-1, with TRBD1 identical over 7 bases. Germline CDR1 WNHNN, CDR2 SYGVQD (reference sequence). This CDR3 is built from 13 residues. V lost 6 bases to trimming and J lost 4 bases; unmatched junction nucleotides: 5.

J is TRBJ2-2 and V is TRBV29-1, with D perhaps assigned TRBD1 or TRBD2 (5 bases each). Trimming pared 3 bases from V and 4 bases from J, leaving 15 bases between. CDR1 is SQVTM and CDR2 is ANQGSEA in the germline V gene. The CDR3 length is 15 residues. The CDR3 protein is CSVEIGGRGTGELFF. CDR3 nucleotides: TGCAGCGTTGAGATAGGAGGAAGGGGCACCGGGGAGCTGTTTTTT.

The gene calls are TRBV7-3 and TRBJ2-5; weak D call: TRBD2 (5 bases). The CDR3 loop spans 13 amino acids. CDR1 and CDR2 from the germline V gene are SGHTA and FQGTGA. V was trimmed by 5 bases and J by 5 bases, leaving 12 bases between them. The CDR3, as DNA: TGTGCCAGCAGCGAGGGAACGACCGAGACCCAGTACTTC. Translated: CASSEGTTETQYF.

V is TRBV28 and J is TRBJ2-1; 9 bases agree with TRBD1. Per the germline V gene, CDR1 is MDHEN and CDR2 is SYDVKM. The CDR3 length is 12 residues. Trimming took 3 bases from V and 14 from J; bases not matched to a gene: 5. CDR3 sequence (DNA): TGTGCCAGCAGTTTGCCTGGACAGGGGAAGTTCTTC. It specifies CASSLPGQGKFF.

The chain carries TRBV4-1 and TRBJ2-1; TRBD2 aligns across 7 bases. CDR1 is MGHRA, CDR2 YSYEKL, per germline. The CDR3 runs to 20 residues. V was pared by 3 bases and J by 0 bases, with 17 bases of the junction left unmatched. Here the CDR3 DNA reads TGCGCCAGCAGCCACCATGGGGCCGCCAGCGGGGCGAGCTCCTACAATGAGCAGTTCTTC. Protein: CASSHHGAASGASSYNEQFF.

V and J are TRBV30 and TRBJ2-7; tentatively, D is TRBD2 (6 bases). The V gene's germline CDR1 is GTSNPN and CDR2 SVGIG (reference sequence). Trimming removed 5 bases from V and 2 bases from J, with 13 bases in between. CDR3 size: 13 residues. CDR3: CAWGGRRTYEQYF. CDR3 in DNA: TGTGCCTGGGGGGGGAGAAGAACCTACGAGCAGTACTTC. Looking up the rest from reference TRBV30 and TRBJ2-7 gives the full variable domain: SQTIHQWPATLVQPVGSPLSLECTVEGTSNPNLYWYRQAAGRGLQLLFYSVGIGQISSEVPQNLSASRPQDRQFILSSKKLLLSDSGFYLCAWGGRRTYEQYFGPGTRLTVT.

V gene TRBV6-5 combines with J gene TRBJ2-7; no reliable D call. The CDR3 contains 12 residues. CDR1 and CDR2 from the germline V gene are MNHEY and SVGAGI. The V gene lost 6 bases and the J gene lost 10 bases, with 16 bases spanning the gap. The CDR3 DNA sequence: TGTGCCAGCAGGAGCAGCCTACGAGGACAGTACTTC. Encoded protein: CASRSSLRGQYF.

This chain connects TRBV5-1 to TRBJ1-3; a possible D gene is TRBD1 (5 bases). The length of the CDR3 is 17 residues. Germline V gives CDR1 SGHRS, CDR2 YFSETQ. V lost 3 bases and J 0 bases, leaving 16 bases between the germline ends. For the CDR3, the DNA is TGCGCCAGCAGCTCGACTCCGGGGGGGTCCTCTGGAAACACCATATATTTT. It is translated as CASSSTPGGSSGNTIYF.

The rearrangement joins TRBV19 to TRBJ1-1; 7 nucleotides align to TRBD1. Per germline, CDR1 LNHDA and CDR2 SQIVND (reference sequence). CDR3 length: 14 residues. Trimming removed 6 bases from V and 1 base from J; junction bases left unmatched: 5. CDR3 DNA sequence: TGTGCCAGTAGGGACAGGAAACAGAACACTGAAGCTTTCTTT. It encodes CASRDRKQNTEAFF.

This rearrangement joins TRBV12-3 or TRBV12-4 to TRBJ1-1; the D gene is possibly TRBD1 (5 bases). The CDR3 is 12 amino acids. Trimming took 6 bases from V and 10 from J, leaving 15 bases between them. The CDR3 spells CASRLPPRGAFF. The CDR3 DNA sequence: TGTGCCAGCAGACTCCCCCCGAGGGGAGCTTTCTTT.

This clone occurred once. The rearrangement uses TRBV7-6 and TRBJ1-3, with 7 bases fitting TRBD1. Germline V gene data show CDR1 as SGHVS and CDR2 as FNYEAQ. J gave up 5 bases and V 1 base, and 5 bases lay outside the gene matches. This CDR3 comprises 15 residues. The CDR3 DNA reads TGTGCCAGCAGCTTAGTGGCGGGACAGCGAAACACCATATATTTT. Protein sequence: CASSLVAGQRNTIYF. The full variable domain, rest sourced from reference TRBV7-6 and TRBJ1-3, is GAGVSQSPRYKVTKRGQDVALRCDPISGHVSLYWYRQALGQGPEFLTYFNYEAQQDKSGLPNDRFSAERPEGSISTLTIQRTEQRDSAMYRCASSLVAGQRNTIYFGEGSWLTVV.

J is TRBJ1-4 and V is TRBV7-2; D uncertain. The CDR3 runs to 17 residues. V lost 1 base, J lost 3 bases, and 15 bases lay in between. Germline CDR1 SGHTA, CDR2 FQGNSA. Here the CDR3 DNA reads TGTGCCAGCAGCTTAGGACTTACCCGATCGCCTAATGAAAAACTGTTTTTT. Translation gives CASSLGLTRSPNEKLFF.

The chain uses TRBV24-1 and TRBJ2-2; 7 bases are shared with TRBD2. Germline loops: CDR1 KGHDR, CDR2 SFDVKD. The CDR3 loop spans 13 amino acids. The V and J ends lost 4 bases and 7 bases, in that order; junction bases with no gene match: 2. The CDR3 sequence: CATSEERGGELFF. DNA for the CDR3: TGTGCCACCAGTGAGGAGCGGGGCGGGGAGCTGTTTTTT.

The V and J genes are TRBV24-1 and TRBJ2-1; 8 positions match TRBD2. Germline V lookup: CDR1 KGHDR, CDR2 SFDVKD. The V segment lost 3 bases and the J segment 5 bases; nucleotides outside the gene matches: 5. CDR3 size: 15 residues. CDR3 nucleotide sequence: TGTGCCACCAGTGATCCGGGGCGGGGGGACAATGAGCAGTTCTTC. Translated, it gives CATSDPGRGDNEQFF.

The chain links TRBV19 to TRBJ1-5; 10 nucleotides align to TRBD1. Germline V gene sequence: CDR1 LNHDA, CDR2 SQIVND (reference sequence). This CDR3 is built from 16 residues. V was pared by 5 bases and J by 2 bases, with 6 bases of the junction left unmatched. Written as DNA, the CDR3 is TGTGCCAGTAGTGTCTCCGGGACAGGGGGCAATCAGCCCCAGCATTTT. It translates to CASSVSGTGGNQPQHF.

The CDR3 region has the DNA TGTGCCAGTAGTATCGGGGGGAGTGGCTACACCTTC. This encodes CASSIGGSGYTF. The V call is TRBV19, the J call TRBJ1-2; tentative D call: TRBD1 (5 bases). Deletions cut 3 bases from V and 7 bases from J, with 9 bases between. Per the germline V gene, CDR1 is LNHDA and CDR2 is SQIVND (reference sequence). The CDR3 sequence is 12 residues long.

V is TRBV18 and J is TRBJ1-1; no definite D call. CDR1 and CDR2 (germline): KGHSH, LQKENI. The CDR3 is made up of 15 amino acids. V lost 2 bases and J 6 bases, leaving 16 bases between the germline ends. In DNA, the CDR3 is TGTGCCAGCTCACCATCCAAGGGAGGAGGCGCTGAAGCTTTCTTT. It yields the protein CASSPSKGGGAEAFF. Looking up the rest from reference TRBV18 and TRBJ1-1 gives the full variable domain: NAGVMQNPRHLVRRRGQEARLRCSPMKGHSHVYWYRQLPEEGLKFMVYLQKENIIDESGMPKERFSAEFPKEGPSILRIQQVVRGDSAAYFCASSPSKGGGAEAFFGQGTRLTVV.

This sequence joins TRBV6-5 and TRBJ1-5; perhaps TRBD1 as D (6 bases). There are 14 residues in the CDR3. The V gene lost 0 bases and the J gene lost 8 bases, with 11 bases spanning the gap. Germline V gene data show CDR1 as MNHEY and CDR2 as SVGAGI. CDR3 protein: CASSYSGRGEPQHF. The CDR3 bases are TGTGCCAGCAGTTACTCGGGGAGGGGGGAGCCCCAGCATTTT.

This clone showed up just a few times. The chain joins TRBV5-6 to TRBJ1-2, with 7 bases aligning to TRBD1. This CDR3 spans 12 amino acids. Germline V gene data show CDR1 as SGHDT and CDR2 as YYEEEE. After removal of 4 bases from V and 7 bases from J, the junction contained 4 bases not matched to a gene. CDR3 loop: CASSLQGPGYTF. The CDR3 DNA reads as TGTGCCAGCAGCCTACAGGGGCCTGGCTACACCTTC.